This T cell receptor (beta chain) comes out of a study of T-cell memory formation after mild COVID-19. Looking at the study overall: Across donors, TCR clusters were largely donor specific.

TCRdb ran MiXCR on the 5' RACE reads and lists one entry per CDR3 protein. This table holds about 340,000 distinct CDR3 sequences, less than 20% found once. CDR1 is LGHNA and CDR2 is YSLEER in the germline V gene. Trimming shortened V by 1 base and J by 1 base, and 19 bases separated the two germline ends. CDR3 length: 18 amino acids. Study-wide points: Researchers report contracting CD4+ clones mostly in CM and EM, with CD8+ clones in EMRA. Pre-infection memory harbored some responding clones, suggesting cross-reactive memory joined.

A few counts support this clonotype. Its antigen is currently unknown. The sequence was obtained from a man aged 18-30 years who had mild COVID-19 (a few samples of this study predate the infection). Cell type and time point are not known. The chain combines TRBV4-3 with TRBJ1-2; D call uncertain. Sequenced input: PBMCs or a T cell subset sorted from them (not recorded which). CDR3 DNA sequence: TGCGCCAGCAGCCAAGCGAAACCGGCAGGACCCATTAACTATGGCTACACCTTC. The encoded protein is CASSQAKPAGPINYGYTF.